These 17 T cell receptor beta chains were all obtained from the same sample, sequenced in a study of glioma-infiltrating T cells. TCR alpha and beta CDR3 regions were amplified from RNA using iRepertoire nested multiplex PCR. TCRdb recomputed calls from the multiplex PCR reads with MiXCR, one row per CDR3 protein. The sample consists of 400,000 or so distinct CDR3 sequences, roughly two fifths of them appearing once. Sequenced: glioma tissue, nonneoplastic brain tissue, or PBMCs (not recorded which). The source is a human donor with low-grade glioma or glioblastoma, undergoing nonglioma brain surgery, or in good health (not recorded which).

A few counts support this clonotype. The chain is built from TRBV14 and TRBJ2-3; no definite D call. Germline assignment: CDR1 SGHDN and CDR2 FVKESK. V was cut by 10 bases and J by 2 bases, with 16 bases left in between. CDR3 length: 14 residues. This chain's CDR3 is CATFRASDTDTQYF. CDR3 sequence (DNA): TGTGCCACCTTCCGGGCGAGTGACACAGATACGCAGTATTTT.

A word on this clonotype: A much larger clone sits a single nucleotide away, making a read error possible. The chain joins TRBV27 to TRBJ1-2; D gene unclear. CDR1 is MNHEY and CDR2 is SMNVEV in the germline V gene (reference sequence). The CDR3 has 14 amino acids. The CDR3 protein is CACSRLTTNYGYTF. CDR3 nucleotides: TGTGCCTGCAGTCGCCTTACTACTAACTATGGCTACACCTTC.

This clonotype was seen at least ten times. The chain uses TRBV28 and TRBJ1-5; 7 bases fit TRBD1. CDR1 is MDHEN and CDR2 is SYDVKM in the germline V gene. This CDR3 is built from 19 residues. V shed 2 bases and J 4 bases; nucleotides not matched to a gene: 17. CDR3 DNA: TGTGCCAGCAGTTTACGTCGGAGACTACAGGGGTTCAGGAATCAGCCCCAGCATTTT. This gives the protein CASSLRRRLQGFRNQPQHF.

The chain couples TRBV20-1 to TRBJ2-5, with 10 positions matching TRBD1. With 6 bases clipped from V and 5 bases from J, the junction kept 12 bases outside the gene matches. There are 15 residues in the CDR3. CDR1 is DFQATT, CDR2 SNEGSKA, per germline (reference sequence). The CDR3 sequence: CSAPIRQGAGETQYF. The DNA of the CDR3 is TGCAGTGCCCCCATCAGACAGGGGGCTGGGGAGACCCAGTACTTC.

Only a few counts were recorded for this clonotype. The chain carries TRBV6-2 or TRBV6-3 and TRBJ2-7, with TRBD1 identical over 8 bases. The junction had 6 bases not matched to a gene; V was cut back by 4 bases and J by 1 base. The CDR3 length is 15 residues. CDR1 and CDR2 from the germline V gene are MNHEY and SVGEGT. The CDR3 is CASSWGQVFSYEQYF. The CDR3 nucleotides are TGTGCCAGCAGTTGGGGACAGGTCTTTTCCTACGAGCAGTACTTC.

The chain employs TRBV4-3 and TRBJ1-1; D remains ambiguous. The CDR3 contains 13 residues. Trimming took 0 bases from V and 4 from J, leaving 6 bases between them. In germline, CDR1 is LGHNA, CDR2 YSLEER. In DNA, the CDR3 is TGCGCCAGCAGCCAAGATTTTTTCACTGAAGCTTTCTTT. Residues: CASSQDFFTEAFF.

The V gene is TRBV6-1, the J gene TRBJ2-3, with TRBD2 matching 7 bases. With 2 bases clipped from V and 1 base from J, the junction kept 9 bases outside the gene matches. The CDR3 is 17 amino acids. Germline values: CDR1 MNHNS, CDR2 SASEGT. CDR3 residues: CASSELEGGPGTDTQYF. As DNA, the CDR3 is TGTGCCAGCAGTGAACTAGAGGGAGGGCCAGGCACAGATACGCAGTATTTT.

On this clonotype: It may be a read error: a sequence one base away is much more abundant. The chain uses TRBV4-3 and TRBJ2-7; D is unclear. This CDR3 has 15 residues. Deletions cut 0 bases from V and 2 bases from J, with 11 bases between. Per the germline V gene, CDR1 is LGHNA and CDR2 is YSLEER. Written as DNA, the CDR3 is TGCGCCAGCAGCCAAGATAGTGAGGTGCCCTACGAGCAGTACTTC. It yields the protein CASSQDSEVPYEQYF.

This rearrangement joins TRBV7-3 to TRBJ1-2, with D maybe TRBD1 (5 bases). V was pared by 0 bases and J by 6 bases, with 8 bases between. Germline V CDR1 and CDR2: SGHTA, FQGTGA. This CDR3 comprises 13 residues. CDR3 coding DNA: TGTGCCAGCAGCTTAACGGGGCCTGATGGCTACACCTTC. Protein product: CASSLTGPDGYTF.

This rearrangement joins TRBV7-2 to TRBJ2-1, with TRBD2 identical over 8 bases. The CDR3 spans 15 residues. The trim removed 5 bases at V and 6 bases at J, leaving 9 bases unmatched. The germline CDR1 and CDR2 sequences are SGHTA and FQGNSA. CDR3 nucleotide sequence: TGTGCCAGCAGCCAGCTGACTAGCGCAGCCAATGAGCAGTTCTTC. It encodes CASSQLTSAANEQFF.

This clonotype was seen ten or more times. This sequence joins TRBV6-1 and TRBJ1-2, with D possibly matching TRBD1 (6 bases). The CDR3 sequence is 13 residues long. Trimming left V 6 bases short and J 5 bases short, with 13 bases between. Per the germline V gene, CDR1 is MNHNS and CDR2 is SASEGT. In DNA form, the CDR3 reads TGTGCCAGCAGCAGGGGACGGCTATATGGCTACACCTTC. This translates into CASSRGRLYGYTF.

This clonotype was picked up a small number of times. The V call is TRBV28, the J call TRBJ2-2; TRBD2 matches 10 bases. This CDR3 region has 18 residues. CDR1 is MDHEN, CDR2 SYDVKM, per germline. The junction had 13 bases not matched to a gene; V was cut back by 6 bases and J by 3 bases. The CDR3 sequence is CASSSLGLAGDHTGELFF. CDR3 DNA sequence: TGTGCCAGCAGCTCCCTAGGGCTAGCGGGAGACCACACCGGGGAGCTGTTTTTT.

The CDR3 is CASRPTPAQGLAGGSGNEQFF. CDR3 nucleotides: TGTGCCAGCAGGCCGACGCCGGCACAGGGACTAGCGGGAGGTTCCGGCAATGAGCAGTTCTTC. The rearrangement joins TRBV7-2 to TRBJ2-1; TRBD2 agrees at 15 bases. Germline CDR1 reads SGHTA; CDR2 reads FQGNSA. V trimming: 6 bases; J trimming: 6 bases; junction bases outside the gene matches: 21. This CDR3 is 21 amino acids long.

V usage is TRBV19 and J usage is TRBJ2-1; D ambiguous. Trimming took 3 bases from V and 6 from J, leaving 18 bases between them. CDR3 size: 16 residues. From germline, CDR1 is LNHDA and CDR2 SQIVND (reference sequence). The CDR3 region is CASSIGVVSSRNEQFF. For the CDR3, the DNA is TGTGCCAGTAGTATCGGAGTAGTGTCGTCCCGCAATGAGCAGTTCTTC.

Comments on this clonotype: A read error may be the cause here, since a much bigger clone is one base away. The chain links TRBV6-9 to TRBJ2-3; D is possibly TRBD2 (6 bases). Germline CDR1 reads MNHGY; CDR2 reads SVAAGI. The CDR3 is made up of 14 amino acids. The CDR3 here is CASSYRESRDTQYF. CDR3 DNA sequence: TGTGCCAGCAGTTACCGGGAGAGCAGAGATACGCAGTATTTT.

Comments on this clonotype: A read error may produce the germline difference seen at one junction end. This chain uses TRBV6-1 with TRBJ2-5; 15 bases agree with TRBD2. The CDR3 has 17 amino acids. Per the germline V gene, CDR1 is MNHNS and CDR2 is SASEGT. The CDR3 loop reads CAKYPGLAGGRRETEYF. In DNA, the CDR3 is TGTGCCAAGTATCCGGGACTAGCGGGAGGACGCCGGGAGACCGAGTACTTC.

About this clonotype: One base away lies a much larger clone, so this may be a sequencing read error. The genes are TRBV27 and TRBJ2-1; 9 nucleotides line up with TRBD2. CDR3 length equals 14 residues. Germline V lookup: CDR1 MNHEY, CDR2 SMNVEV (reference sequence). With V trimmed by 6 bases and J by 9 bases, 9 bases remained unmatched. For the CDR3, the DNA is TGTGCCAGCAGAAGTAGCGGGAGAGACAGTGAGCAGTTCTTC. It translates to CASRSSGRDSEQFF.